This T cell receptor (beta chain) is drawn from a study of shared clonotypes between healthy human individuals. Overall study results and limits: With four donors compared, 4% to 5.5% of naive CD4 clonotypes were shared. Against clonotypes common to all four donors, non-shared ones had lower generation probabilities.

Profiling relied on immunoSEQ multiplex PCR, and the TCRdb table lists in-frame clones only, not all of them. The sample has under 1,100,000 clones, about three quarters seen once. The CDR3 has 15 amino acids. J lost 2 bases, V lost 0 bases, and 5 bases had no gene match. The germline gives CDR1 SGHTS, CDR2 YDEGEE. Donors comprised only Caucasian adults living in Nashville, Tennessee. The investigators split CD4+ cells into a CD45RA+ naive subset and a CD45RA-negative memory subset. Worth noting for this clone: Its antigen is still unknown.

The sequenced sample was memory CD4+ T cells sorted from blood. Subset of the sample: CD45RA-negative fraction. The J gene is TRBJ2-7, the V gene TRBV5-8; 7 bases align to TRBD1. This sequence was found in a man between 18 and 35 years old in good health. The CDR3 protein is CASSLARGGTYEQYF. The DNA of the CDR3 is TGTGCCAGCAGCTTGGCCAGAGGGGGCACCTACGAGCAGTACTTC.